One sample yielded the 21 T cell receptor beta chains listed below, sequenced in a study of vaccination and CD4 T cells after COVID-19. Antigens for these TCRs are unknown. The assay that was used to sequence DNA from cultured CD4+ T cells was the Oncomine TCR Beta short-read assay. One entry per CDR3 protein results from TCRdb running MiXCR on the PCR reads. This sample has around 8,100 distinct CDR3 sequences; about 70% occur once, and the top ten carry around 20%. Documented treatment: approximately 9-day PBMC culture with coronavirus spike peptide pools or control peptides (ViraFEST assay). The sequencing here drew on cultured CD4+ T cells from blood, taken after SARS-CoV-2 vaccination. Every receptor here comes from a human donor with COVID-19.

CDR3 DNA: TGTGCCTGGGATAAGGGGGCCTTTGAGCAGTTCTTC. It is translated as CAWDKGAFEQFF. V and J are TRBV30 and TRBJ2-1, with 7 bases matching TRBD1. Trimming at V came to 5 bases and at J to 9 bases, leaving 7 bases not matched to a gene. Germline lookup yields CDR1 GTSNPN and CDR2 SVGIG (reference sequence). CDR3 length equals 12 residues. Full variable domain (outside the CDR3, taken from reference TRBV30 and TRBJ2-1): SQTIHQWPATLVQPVGSPLSLECTVEGTSNPNLYWYRQAAGRGLQLLFYSVGIGQISSEVPQNLSASRPQDRQFILSSKKLLLSDSGFYLCAWDKGAFEQFFGPGTRLTVL.

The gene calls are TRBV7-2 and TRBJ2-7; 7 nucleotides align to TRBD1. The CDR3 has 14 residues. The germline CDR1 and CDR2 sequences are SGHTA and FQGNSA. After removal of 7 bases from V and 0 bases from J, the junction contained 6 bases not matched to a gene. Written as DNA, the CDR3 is TGTGCCAGCATCCGACAGGGAAGCTCCTACGAGCAGTACTTC. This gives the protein CASIRQGSSYEQYF.

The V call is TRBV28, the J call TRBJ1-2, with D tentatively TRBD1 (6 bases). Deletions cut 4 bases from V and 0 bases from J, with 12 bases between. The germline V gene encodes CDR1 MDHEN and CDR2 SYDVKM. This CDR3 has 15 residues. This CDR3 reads CASSSQGPPNYGYTF. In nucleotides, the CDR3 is TGTGCCAGCAGTTCCCAGGGGCCCCCTAACTATGGCTACACCTTC.

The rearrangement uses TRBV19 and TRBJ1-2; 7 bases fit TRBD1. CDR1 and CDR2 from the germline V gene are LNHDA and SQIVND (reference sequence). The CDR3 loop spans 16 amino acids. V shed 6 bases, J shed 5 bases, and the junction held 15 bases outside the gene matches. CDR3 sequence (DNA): TGTGCCAGTAGCTCCGGACAGGACCCCTTTTGGTATGGCTACACCTTC. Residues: CASSSGQDPFWYGYTF.

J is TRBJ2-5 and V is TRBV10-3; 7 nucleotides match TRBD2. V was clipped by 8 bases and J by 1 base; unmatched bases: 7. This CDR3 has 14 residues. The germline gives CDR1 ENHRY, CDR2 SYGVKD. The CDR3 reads CAIAQGGGQETQYF. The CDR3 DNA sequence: TGTGCCATCGCCCAAGGCGGGGGCCAAGAGACCCAGTACTTC.

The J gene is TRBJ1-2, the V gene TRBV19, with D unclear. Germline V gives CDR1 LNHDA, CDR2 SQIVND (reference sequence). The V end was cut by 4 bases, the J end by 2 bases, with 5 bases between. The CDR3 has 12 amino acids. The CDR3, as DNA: TGTGCCAGTAGTACGACAAACTATGGCTACACCTTC. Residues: CASSTTNYGYTF.

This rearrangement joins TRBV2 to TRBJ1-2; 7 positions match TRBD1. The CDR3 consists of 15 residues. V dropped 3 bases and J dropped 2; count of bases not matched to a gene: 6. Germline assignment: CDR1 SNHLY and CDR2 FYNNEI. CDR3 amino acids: CASSDRAGGNYGYTF. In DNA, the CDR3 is TGTGCCAGCAGTGATAGGGCAGGGGGAAACTATGGCTACACCTTC.

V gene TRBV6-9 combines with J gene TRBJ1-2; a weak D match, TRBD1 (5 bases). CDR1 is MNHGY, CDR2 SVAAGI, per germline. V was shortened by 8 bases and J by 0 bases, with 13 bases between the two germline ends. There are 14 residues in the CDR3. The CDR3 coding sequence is TGTGCCAGCCCCGGGGCCTTTCCTAACTATGGCTACACCTTC. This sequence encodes CASPGAFPNYGYTF.

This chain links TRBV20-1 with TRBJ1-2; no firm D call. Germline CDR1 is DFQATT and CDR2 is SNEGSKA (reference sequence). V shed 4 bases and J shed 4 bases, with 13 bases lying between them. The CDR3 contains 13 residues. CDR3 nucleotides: TGCAGTGCTACCTCTCGTGGGCTCTATGGCTACACCTTC. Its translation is CSATSRGLYGYTF.

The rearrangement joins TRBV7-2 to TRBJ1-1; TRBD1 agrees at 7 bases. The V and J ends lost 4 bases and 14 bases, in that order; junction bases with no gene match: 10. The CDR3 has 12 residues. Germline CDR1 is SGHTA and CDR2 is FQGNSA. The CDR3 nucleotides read TGTGCCAGCAGCTCGACAGGGTTGTTTGGGTTCTTT. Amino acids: CASSSTGLFGFF.

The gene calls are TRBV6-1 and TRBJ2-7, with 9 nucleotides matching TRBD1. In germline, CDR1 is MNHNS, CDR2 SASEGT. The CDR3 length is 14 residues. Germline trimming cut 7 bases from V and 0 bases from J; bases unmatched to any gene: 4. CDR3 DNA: TGTGCCAGCATGAGGACAGGGGCCTCCTACGAGCAGTACTTC. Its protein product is CASMRTGASYEQYF.

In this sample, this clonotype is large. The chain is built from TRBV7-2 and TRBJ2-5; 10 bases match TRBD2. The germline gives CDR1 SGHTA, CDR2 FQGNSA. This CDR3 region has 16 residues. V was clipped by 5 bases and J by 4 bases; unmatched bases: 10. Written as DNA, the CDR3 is TGTGCCAGCAGCCGAACCGAGCGGGGGGGGAGAGAGACCCAGTACTTC. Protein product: CASSRTERGGRETQYF.

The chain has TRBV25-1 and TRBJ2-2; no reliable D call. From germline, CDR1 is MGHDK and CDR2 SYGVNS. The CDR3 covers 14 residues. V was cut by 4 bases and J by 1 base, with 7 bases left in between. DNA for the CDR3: TGTGCCAGCAGTGTATCAGGGAACACCGGGGAGCTGTTTTTT. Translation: CASSVSGNTGELFF.

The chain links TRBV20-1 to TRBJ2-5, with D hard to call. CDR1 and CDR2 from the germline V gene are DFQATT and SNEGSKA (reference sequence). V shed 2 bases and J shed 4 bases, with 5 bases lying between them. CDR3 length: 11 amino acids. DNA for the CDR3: TGCAGTGCTAGATCCCCAGAGACCCAGTACTTC. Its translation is CSARSPETQYF.

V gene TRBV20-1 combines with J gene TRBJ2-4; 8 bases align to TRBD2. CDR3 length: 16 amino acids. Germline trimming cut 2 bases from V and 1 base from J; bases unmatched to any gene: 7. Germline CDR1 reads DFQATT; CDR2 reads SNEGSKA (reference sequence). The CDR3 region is CSARNSGAGAKNIQYF. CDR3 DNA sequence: TGCAGTGCTAGAAATAGCGGGGCTGGGGCCAAAAACATTCAGTACTTC.

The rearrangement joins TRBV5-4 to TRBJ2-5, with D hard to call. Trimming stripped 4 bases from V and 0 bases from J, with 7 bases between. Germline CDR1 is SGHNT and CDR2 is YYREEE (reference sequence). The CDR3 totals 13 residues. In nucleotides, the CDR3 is TGTGCCAGCAGCCCGAGGAACCAAGAGACCCAGTACTTC. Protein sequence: CASSPRNQETQYF.

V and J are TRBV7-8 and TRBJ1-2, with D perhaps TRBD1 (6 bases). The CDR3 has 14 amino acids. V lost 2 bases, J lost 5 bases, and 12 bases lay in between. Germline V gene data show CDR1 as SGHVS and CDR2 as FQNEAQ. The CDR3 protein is CASSLITGAYGYTF. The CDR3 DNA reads TGTGCCAGCAGCTTAATCACGGGGGCATATGGCTACACCTTC.

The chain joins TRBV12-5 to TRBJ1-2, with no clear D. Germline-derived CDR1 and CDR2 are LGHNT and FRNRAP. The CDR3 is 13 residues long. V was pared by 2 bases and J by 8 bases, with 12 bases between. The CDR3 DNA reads TGTGCTAGTGGTTTGTCCGGGGTCGGCGGCTACACCTTC. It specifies CASGLSGVGGYTF.

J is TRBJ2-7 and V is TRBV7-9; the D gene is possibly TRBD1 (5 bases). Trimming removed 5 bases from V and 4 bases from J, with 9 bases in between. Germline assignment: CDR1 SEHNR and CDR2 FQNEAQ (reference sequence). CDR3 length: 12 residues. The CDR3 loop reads CASSQTDYEQYF. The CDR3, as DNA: TGTGCCAGCAGCCAGACAGATTACGAGCAGTACTTC. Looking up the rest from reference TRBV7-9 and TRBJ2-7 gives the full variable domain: DTGVSQNPRHKITKRGQNVTFRCDPISEHNRLYWYRQTLGQGPEFLTYFQNEAQLEKSRLLSDRFSAERPKGSFSTLEIQRTEQGDSAMYLCASSQTDYEQYFGPGTRLTVT.

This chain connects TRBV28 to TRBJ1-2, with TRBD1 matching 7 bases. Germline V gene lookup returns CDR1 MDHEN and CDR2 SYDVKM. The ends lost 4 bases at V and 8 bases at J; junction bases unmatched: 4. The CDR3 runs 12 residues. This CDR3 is CASSSGGSGYTF. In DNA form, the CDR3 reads TGTGCCAGCAGTTCAGGGGGGTCGGGCTACACCTTC.

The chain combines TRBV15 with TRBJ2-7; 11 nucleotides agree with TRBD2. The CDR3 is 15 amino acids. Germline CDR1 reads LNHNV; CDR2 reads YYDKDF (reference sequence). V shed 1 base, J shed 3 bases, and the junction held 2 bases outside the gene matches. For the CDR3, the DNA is TGTGCCACCAGCAGAGCAGGGACTAGCGGCTACGAGCAGTACTTC. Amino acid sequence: CATSRAGTSGYEQYF.